A single sample gave rise to the 30 T cell receptor beta chains below, sequenced in a study of blood T cell repertoires in COVID-19. Assay: immunoSEQ multiplex PCR; the TCRdb copy retains only in-frame clones and omits some. The repertoire consists of 120,000 or so clones, with roughly four fifths occurring once and the leading ten covering approximately 18%. The sequenced sample consisted of peripheral blood. The receptors here all came from a man aged 25-40 years with COVID-19, enrolled during active disease.

V and J are TRBV6-2 or TRBV6-3 and TRBJ1-2; D is unresolved. V lost 2 bases and J lost 6, with 16 bases in between. Germline lookup yields CDR1 MNHEY and CDR2 SVGEGT. CDR3 length equals 15 residues. Here the CDR3 DNA reads TGTGCCAGCAGTTACCCCTCCGGCGGGAAGGATGGCTACACCTTC. Its protein product is CASSYPSGGKDGYTF.

The V and J genes are TRBV5-1 and TRBJ2-3; 9 bases fit TRBD2. The V and J ends lost 5 bases and 0 bases, in that order; junction bases with no gene match: 4. The CDR3 has 15 residues. Per germline, CDR1 SGHRS and CDR2 YFSETQ. The chain's CDR3 is CASRRLAGSTDTQYF. The CDR3 nucleotides read TGCGCCAGCAGACGCCTAGCGGGGAGCACAGATACGCAGTATTTT.

V is TRBV7-9 and J is TRBJ2-1, with a weak D call TRBD1 (6 bases). The ends were cut back, 8 bases at V and 3 bases at J, with 14 bases in the middle. Germline CDR1 is SEHNR and CDR2 is FQNEAQ (reference sequence). This CDR3 spans 14 amino acids. Written as DNA, the CDR3 is TGTGCCAGCTCCACAGGGAACGGCTACAATGAGCAGTTCTTC. It translates to CASSTGNGYNEQFF.

This chain uses TRBV11-3 with TRBJ2-7; 7 nucleotides line up with TRBD1. The germline CDR1 and CDR2 sequences are SGHNT and YENEEA. After removal of 5 bases from V and 6 bases from J, the junction contained 10 bases not matched to a gene. There are 14 residues in the CDR3. CDR3 protein: CASSPPADRVEQYF. The DNA of the CDR3 is TGTGCCAGCAGCCCCCCCGCTGACAGGGTCGAGCAGTACTTC. The full variable domain, in which reference TRBV11-3 and TRBJ2-7 provide the parts outside the CDR3, is EAGVVQSPRYKIIEKKQPVAFWCNPISGHNTLYWYLQNLGQGPELLIRYENEEAVDDSQLPKDRFSAERLKGVDSTLKIQPAELGDSAVYLCASSPPADRVEQYFGPGTRLTVT.

The chain joins TRBV4-1 to TRBJ1-2, with D perhaps matching TRBD1 (6 bases). The CDR3 length is 14 residues. The V end lost 0 bases, the J end lost 8 bases, and 13 bases lay between the germline ends. Germline lookup yields CDR1 MGHRA and CDR2 YSYEKL. The CDR3 DNA reads TGCGCCAGCAGCCAAGAAGGAACAGGGCGCGGCTACACCTTC. Translated, it gives CASSQEGTGRGYTF.

The chain couples TRBV4-3 to TRBJ1-5, with TRBD1 matching 7 bases. Germline V lookup: CDR1 LGHNA, CDR2 YSLEER. The CDR3 runs 16 residues. V gave up 0 bases and J gave up 6 bases; unmatched junction bases: 8. CDR3 protein: CASSQEVTGALQPQHF. The CDR3 region has the DNA TGCGCCAGCAGCCAAGAGGTCACAGGGGCCCTTCAGCCCCAGCATTTT.

The chain employs TRBV28 and TRBJ1-5; D uncertain. This CDR3 is 17 amino acids long. Between the trimmed V and J ends, which lost 6 bases and 3 bases, there was a span of 21 bases. The V gene's germline CDR1 is MDHEN and CDR2 SYDVKM. This CDR3 is CASSAAAREVSNQPQHF. CDR3 in DNA: TGTGCCAGCAGCGCCGCCGCGCGGGAGGTGTCCAATCAGCCCCAGCATTTT.

The V call is TRBV7-9, the J call TRBJ1-5, with TRBD1 matching over 8 bases. V shed 1 base, J shed 0 bases, and the junction held 5 bases outside the gene matches. Germline CDR1 is SEHNR and CDR2 is FQNEAQ (reference sequence). The CDR3 has 17 amino acids. Here the CDR3 DNA reads TGTGCCAGCAGCTTAGGCCAGGGGGCAGGTAGCAATCAGCCCCAGCATTTT. It specifies CASSLGQGAGSNQPQHF.

In its sample, this clone was seen a few times. This chain connects TRBV5-5 to TRBJ2-7, with a tentative D call TRBD2 (6 bases). V gave up 4 bases and J gave up 3 bases, with 17 bases separating them. Per germline, CDR1 SGHKS and CDR2 YYEKEE (reference sequence). The CDR3 length is 15 residues. The CDR3 spells CASSTGQFGSYEQYF. The CDR3 DNA sequence: TGTGCCAGCAGCACCGGACAATTCGGGAGCTACGAGCAGTACTTC.

This chain joins TRBV2 and TRBJ2-7; D remains unclear. Trimming pared 8 bases from V and 2 bases from J, leaving 13 bases between. CDR3 length equals 13 residues. Germline loops: CDR1 SNHLY, CDR2 FYNNEI. CDR3 coding DNA: TGTGCCAGCTCTCTATCTCCAACCTACGAGCAGTACTTC. Amino acids: CASSLSPTYEQYF.

This clone was picked up a small number of times. One end of the junction varies from germline; a read error may be responsible. The chain employs TRBV6-6 and TRBJ2-4; possibly TRBD2 for D (6 bases). This CDR3 contains 12 residues. Germline V lookup: CDR1 MNHNY, CDR2 SVGAGI (reference sequence). The CDR3 DNA sequence: TGTGCCAGCAGTTCCCCGACTAGGGGACGGCACTTC. It is translated as CASSSPTRGRHF.

The V and J genes are TRBV5-1 and TRBJ1-1; D is perhaps TRBD1 (6 bases). Trimming took off 6 bases at V and 3 bases at J, with 18 bases between the two ends. This CDR3 region has 15 residues. Germline V gene data show CDR1 as SGHRS and CDR2 as YFSETQ. CDR3 DNA: TGCGCCAGCATGGAATCTTCGGGGGGCTACACTGAAGCTTTCTTT. Its translation is CASMESSGGYTEAFF. Full variable domain (missing parts from reference TRBV5-1 and TRBJ1-1): KAGVTQTPRYLIKTRGQQVTLSCSPISGHRSVSWYQQTPGQGLQFLFEYFSETQRNKGNFPGRFSGRQFSNSRSEMNVSTLELGDSALYLCASMESSGGYTEAFFGQGTRLTVV.

This clone was found a few times. The J gene is TRBJ1-3, the V gene TRBV7-9; D not resolved. There are 18 residues in the CDR3. Germline V gene lookup returns CDR1 SEHNR and CDR2 FQNEAQ (reference sequence). Deletions cut 5 bases from V and 5 bases from J, with 25 bases between. The CDR3 bases are TGTGCCAGCAGCCTAAAAAGGCCGAGGGAGGAAGGAAGAAACACCATATATTTT. Translated, it gives CASSLKRPREEGRNTIYF.

The rearrangement links TRBV6-5 to TRBJ1-2; no definite D call. CDR3 length: 16 amino acids. The germline V and J ends were trimmed by 2 bases and 4 bases, with 17 bases remaining between them. CDR1 is MNHEY, CDR2 SVGAGI, per germline. The CDR3 loop reads CASSYVQKTLIYGYTF. The CDR3 DNA reads TGTGCCAGCAGTTACGTGCAGAAAACATTAATCTATGGCTACACCTTC.

This clone was counted once. The chain combines TRBV29-1 with TRBJ1-2, with 9 bases that match TRBD1. Germline lookup yields CDR1 SQVTM and CDR2 ANQGSEA. There are 13 residues in the CDR3. J was trimmed by 8 bases and V by 6 bases; bases with no gene match: 10. The CDR3, as DNA: TGCAGCGTAAGGACAGGGGCGCTAGGGGGCTACACCTTC. Its protein is CSVRTGALGGYTF.

The V and J genes are TRBV27 and TRBJ1-6, with TRBD1 as a possible D gene (5 bases). Trimming took 2 bases from V and 9 from J, leaving 14 bases between them. CDR1 MNHEY and CDR2 SMNVEV come from the germline V gene (reference sequence). The CDR3 is made up of 15 amino acids. In nucleotides, the CDR3 is TGTGCCAGCAGTTTAGGCGGGGGGAGAGGTTCACCCCTCCACTTT. Translation gives CASSLGGGRGSPLHF.

V usage is TRBV14 and J usage is TRBJ2-2; 14 nucleotides match TRBD2. J gave up 5 bases and V 4 bases, and 3 bases lay outside the gene matches. The CDR3 loop spans 16 amino acids. From germline, CDR1 is SGHDN and CDR2 FVKESK. CDR3 amino acids: CASSRGLAGATGELFF. CDR3 nucleotides: TGTGCCAGCAGCCGGGGACTAGCGGGGGCGACCGGGGAGCTGTTTTTT.

This chain links TRBV30 with TRBJ1-4, with a possible D match to TRBD1 (6 bases). CDR3 size: 17 residues. V was trimmed by 2 bases and J by 0 bases, leaving 16 bases between them. CDR1 GTSNPN and CDR2 SVGIG come from the germline V gene (reference sequence). CDR3 region: CAWSRHRDLATNEKLFF. DNA of the CDR3: TGTGCCTGGAGTAGGCACAGGGACCTTGCAACTAATGAAAAACTGTTTTTT.

The chain links TRBV7-2 to TRBJ2-7, with a possible D match to TRBD2 (7 bases). V lost 1 base and J 1 base, leaving 14 bases between the germline ends. Looked up from germline, CDR1 is SGHTA and CDR2 is FQGNSA. The CDR3 spans 16 residues. The CDR3 DNA reads TGTGCCAGCAGCTTAGACGCGGGGGCGATATCCTACGAGCAGTACTTC. Its protein is CASSLDAGAISYEQYF.

This clone came up once. This sequence joins TRBV4-1 and TRBJ1-2; D not certain. This CDR3 has 14 residues. Germline-derived CDR1 and CDR2 are MGHRA and YSYEKL. The V end was cut by 1 base, the J end by 8 bases, with 14 bases between. The CDR3 sequence is CASSQVAEPGGYTF. CDR3 coding DNA: TGCGCCAGCAGCCAAGTCGCGGAGCCCGGCGGCTACACCTTC.

V gene TRBV10-3 combines with J gene TRBJ2-7, with TRBD2 identical over 10 bases. CDR3 length equals 13 residues. V was pared by 8 bases and J by 1 base, with 2 bases of the junction left unmatched. Germline CDR1 ENHRY, CDR2 SYGVKD. CDR3 sequence reads: CAIGTSVSYEQYF. As DNA, the CDR3 is TGTGCCATCGGGACTAGCGTATCCTACGAGCAGTACTTC.

The gene calls are TRBV7-2 and TRBJ2-1, with 9 bases matching TRBD1. The CDR3 is 15 amino acids. Germline trimming cut 10 bases from V and 6 bases from J; bases unmatched to any gene: 13. In germline, CDR1 is SGHTA, CDR2 FQGNSA. The CDR3 DNA sequence: TGTGCCACCGGATCAGACAGGGGGGGTTTCAATGAGCAGTTCTTC. It encodes CATGSDRGGFNEQFF.

The J gene is TRBJ2-2, the V gene TRBV7-3; a weak D match, TRBD2 (5 bases). Per the germline V gene, CDR1 is SGHTA and CDR2 is FQGTGA. The CDR3 is 17 residues long. V was clipped by 5 bases and J by 5 bases, with 21 bases between them. The CDR3 region has the DNA TGTGCCAGCAGCCGCCCGATGGCGGGCGATATGACCGGGGAGCTGTTTTTT. It translates to CASSRPMAGDMTGELFF.

This clone turned up a few times. V is TRBV4-1 and J is TRBJ1-2; a possible D gene is TRBD1 (6 bases). The V and J ends lost 4 bases and 4 bases respectively, with 10 bases between them. The CDR3 contains 13 residues. Per the germline V gene, CDR1 is MGHRA and CDR2 is YSYEKL. The CDR3 region is CASSLQGGYGYTF. CDR3 DNA: TGCGCCAGCAGCCTACAGGGCGGCTATGGCTACACCTTC.

J is TRBJ2-5 and V is TRBV19; TRBD1 agrees at 9 bases. Germline loops: CDR1 LNHDA, CDR2 SQIVND (reference sequence). This CDR3 region has 16 residues. The V and J ends lost 0 bases and 3 bases, in that order; junction bases with no gene match: 5. In DNA form, the CDR3 reads TGTGCCAGTAGTATAGATGGGGGACAGGGTAAAGAGACCCAGTACTTC. The encoded protein is CASSIDGGQGKETQYF.

The chain recombines TRBV29-1 with TRBJ2-2, with 12 bases that match TRBD2. The CDR3 has 17 residues. V lost 7 bases, J lost 4 bases, and 13 bases stayed unmatched. Per germline, CDR1 SQVTM and CDR2 ANQGSEA. The CDR3, as DNA: TGCAGCGCGCCGTTGGCTAGCGGGGGGGCGGGCACCGGGGAGCTGTTTTTT. Its translation: CSAPLASGGAGTGELFF.

This clone showed up just a few times. V usage is TRBV29-1 and J usage is TRBJ2-1; D call uncertain. Germline-derived CDR1 and CDR2 are SQVTM and ANQGSEA. Trimming removed 8 bases at V and 3 bases at J, with 17 bases between. The CDR3 covers 14 residues. CDR3 loop: CSTQARSHYNEQFF. The CDR3 region has the DNA TGCAGCACCCAAGCTAGAAGTCACTACAATGAGCAGTTCTTC.

The genes are TRBV4-2 and TRBJ1-4, with a possible D match to TRBD1 (6 bases). Trimming cost V 4 bases and J 5 bases, with 11 bases left between them. This CDR3 contains 14 residues. Looked up from germline, CDR1 is LGHNA and CDR2 is YNFKEQ. CDR3 in amino acids: CASSRGGGNEKLFF. The CDR3 DNA is TGTGCCAGCAGCCGTGGGGGGGGCAATGAAAAACTGTTTTTT.

A remark on this clone: This sample also contains other DNA sequences that code for the same CDR3. V is TRBV29-1 and J is TRBJ2-1; D remains ambiguous. Deletions cut 4 bases from V and 0 bases from J, with 10 bases between. The germline gives CDR1 SQVTM, CDR2 ANQGSEA. The CDR3 runs 14 residues. The CDR3 loop is CSVVDTSSYNEQFF. The CDR3 bases are TGCAGCGTTGTTGACACGAGCTCCTACAATGAGCAGTTCTTC.

The chain employs TRBV5-1 and TRBJ1-2, with D maybe TRBD1 (6 bases). The CDR3 is 13 amino acids. The germline gives CDR1 SGHRS, CDR2 YFSETQ. The V gene lost 7 bases and the J gene lost 2 bases, with 12 bases spanning the gap. CDR3 bases: TGCGCCAGCGGTGGGAGGGGGAACTATGGCTACACCTTC. This gives the protein CASGGRGNYGYTF.